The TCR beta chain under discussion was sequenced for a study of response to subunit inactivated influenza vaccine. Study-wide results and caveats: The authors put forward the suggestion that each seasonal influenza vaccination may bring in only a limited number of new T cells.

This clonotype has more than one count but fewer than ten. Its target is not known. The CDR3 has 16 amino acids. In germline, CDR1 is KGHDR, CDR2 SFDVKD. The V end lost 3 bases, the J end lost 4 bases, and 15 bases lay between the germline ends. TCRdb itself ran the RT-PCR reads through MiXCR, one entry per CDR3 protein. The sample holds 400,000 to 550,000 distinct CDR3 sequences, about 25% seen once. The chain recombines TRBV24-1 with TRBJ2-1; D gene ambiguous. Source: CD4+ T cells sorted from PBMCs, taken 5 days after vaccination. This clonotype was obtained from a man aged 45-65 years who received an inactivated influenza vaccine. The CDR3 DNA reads TGTGCCACCAGTGATAGGCCCACAGCGAGTTACAATGAGCAGTTCTTC. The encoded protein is CATSDRPTASYNEQFF.